This paragraph reports one TCR beta chain. Its antigen specificity is not known. There are no base qualities to consult, and no much larger clone falls within one base. Tumor samples were collected prior to definitive surgery or chemotherapy. Genomic DNA was extracted by the MD Anderson Biospecimen Extraction Resource, and TCR sequencing was done by the MD Anderson Cancer Genomics Laboratory. The data originate from a study of high-grade serous ovarian cancer treatment subgroups (dated by TCRdb to about 2021). Notes on the research overall: On average, each sample produced fewer than 15,000 sequencing reads and 6,000 to 9,500 unique TCR beta rearrangements. Under a laparoscopic triage algorithm, patients with high-grade serous ovarian cancer were grouped by complete gross resection or by neoadjuvant chemotherapy response, and the study profiled the TCR beta repertoires of these patients. A cohort of some 30 patients was included: roughly ten with no residual disease after primary surgery (R0), roughly ten who were excellent NACT responders, and roughly ten who were poor NACT responders. Each patient contributed one primary tumor and two metastatic tumor samples, giving 90 samples in total. General study outcomes and caveats: Repertoire similarity ranging from roughly 0.1 to 0.79 was observed between tumors from the same patient, whereas almost no similarity was observed between different patients. TCR repertoire analyses were focused on CDR3, and CDR1 and CDR2 were not analyzed. Bulk tumor TCR sequencing lacked spatial information, limiting insight into HGSC tumor complexity and diversity. TCR clonal relatedness was found to be positively correlated with neoantigen level and, by trend, with copy number variation and mutation load derived from whole-genome sequencing.

The 90 tumor samples were subjected to high-throughput TCR profiling using ImmunoSEQ. Per the original workflow: To measure repertoire diversity, the metrics used were richness (unique productive sequences), clonality, evenness and relatedness, and the Bhattacharyya coefficient was used to assess similarity between samples. A sensitivity analysis excluded TCRs with fewer than two reads and gave consistent conclusions. Here the immuneACCESS table is served through TCRdb, limited to in-frame sequences with V and J called. Missing clones are a known gap in these copies; in checked studies unresolved V genes cover under half, and the rest lacks a known reason. V and J calls and clone size are copied from that table; D and trimming were computed from the DNA. This sample holds about 15,000 clones; 80% to 90% were observed only once. The ten largest make up 5% to 8% of the sample. The CDR3 measures 14 amino acids from cysteine to phenylalanine. Just CDR3 DNA is preserved here, 42 bases in frame from base 1. CDR1 MNHNS and CDR2 SASEGT were looked up in the germline V gene. V drops 9 bases and J drops 2 bases, leaving 15 bases in between.

Sequences were obtained from tumor tissue. This receptor was identified in a human donor with high-grade serous ovarian cancer. The chain employs TRBV6-1 and TRBJ2-3; the D gene cannot be resolved beyond TRBD1 or TRBD2, each matching 6 bases. The CDR3 here reads CASHAGHNTDTQYF. The sequenced DNA: TGTGCCAGTCACGCGGGACACAACACAGATACGCAGTATTTT.